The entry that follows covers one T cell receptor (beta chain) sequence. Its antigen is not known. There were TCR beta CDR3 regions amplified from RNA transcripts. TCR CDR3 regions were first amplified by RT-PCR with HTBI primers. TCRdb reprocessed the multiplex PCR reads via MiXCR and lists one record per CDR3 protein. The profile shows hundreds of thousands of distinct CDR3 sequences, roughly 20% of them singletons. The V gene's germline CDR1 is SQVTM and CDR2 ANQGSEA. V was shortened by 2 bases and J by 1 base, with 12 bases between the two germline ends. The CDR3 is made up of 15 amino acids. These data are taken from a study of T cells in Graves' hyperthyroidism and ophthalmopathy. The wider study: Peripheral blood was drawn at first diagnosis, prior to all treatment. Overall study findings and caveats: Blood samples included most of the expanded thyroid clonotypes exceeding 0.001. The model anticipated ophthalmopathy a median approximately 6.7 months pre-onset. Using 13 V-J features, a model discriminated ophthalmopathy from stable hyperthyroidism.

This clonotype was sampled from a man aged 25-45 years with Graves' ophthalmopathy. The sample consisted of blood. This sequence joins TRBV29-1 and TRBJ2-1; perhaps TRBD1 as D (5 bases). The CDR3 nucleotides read TGCAGCGTTGAACTGCTAGGGGCTTCCTACAATGAGCAGTTCTTC. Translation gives CSVELLGASYNEQFF.